The 5 T cell receptor beta chains given below trace back to one sample, sequenced in a study of T cell responses to AZD1222 COVID-19 vaccine. Clones were read by immunoSEQ multiplex PCR, and TCRdb kept only the in-frame ones, dropping some. The table lists 60,000 to 70,000 clones, 65% to 90% of them singletons. This material consisted of peripheral blood, taken on day 0 of AZD1222 vaccination. The receptors originated from an adult in good health.

This clone has only one observation. The chain carries TRBV24-1 and TRBJ2-2, with TRBD2 as a possible D gene (5 bases). Per the germline V gene, CDR1 is KGHDR and CDR2 is SFDVKD. With 4 bases removed from V and 4 bases from J, the gap between germline ends came to 9 bases. This CDR3 region has 14 residues. The CDR3 DNA reads TGTGCCACCAGTGACTTCAGCGGCACCGGGGAGCTGTTTTTT. Its protein product is CATSDFSGTGELFF.

The chain recombines TRBV6-1 with TRBJ1-2; D is possibly TRBD1 (5 bases). CDR1 and CDR2 (germline): MNHNS, SASEGT. Trimming stripped 1 base from V and 3 bases from J, with 18 bases between. The CDR3 contains 17 residues. In nucleotides, the CDR3 is TGTGCCAGCAGTGAAGTCGCTCAAGGGGTCAGGGACTATGGCTACACCTTC. As protein: CASSEVAQGVRDYGYTF.

The chain links TRBV2 to TRBJ1-6; D remains unclear. Germline lookup yields CDR1 SNHLY and CDR2 FYNNEI. Between the trimmed V and J ends, which lost 6 bases and 11 bases, there was a span of 17 bases. This CDR3 contains 14 residues. CDR3 nucleotides: TGTGCCAGCAGACAGTCAGGCGGGCTACCACCCCTCCACTTT. This encodes CASRQSGGLPPLHF.

The J gene is TRBJ1-6, the V gene TRBV20-1, with D perhaps TRBD1 (5 bases). Germline CDR1 and CDR2: DFQATT and SNEGSKA (reference sequence). V lost 6 bases to trimming and J lost 7 bases, with 7 bases between them. There are 11 residues in the CDR3. The CDR3 sequence is CSAGANSPLHF. DNA for the CDR3: TGCAGTGCAGGGGCCAATTCACCCCTCCACTTT.

This clone was seen a few times. The chain couples TRBV7-2 to TRBJ1-2; 8 bases map to TRBD1. The trim removed 5 bases at V and 6 bases at J, leaving 8 bases unmatched. Germline lookup yields CDR1 SGHTA and CDR2 FQGNSA. This CDR3 is built from 14 residues. The CDR3 reads CASSPSDREDGYTF. CDR3 bases: TGTGCCAGCAGCCCGTCGGACAGGGAGGATGGCTACACCTTC.